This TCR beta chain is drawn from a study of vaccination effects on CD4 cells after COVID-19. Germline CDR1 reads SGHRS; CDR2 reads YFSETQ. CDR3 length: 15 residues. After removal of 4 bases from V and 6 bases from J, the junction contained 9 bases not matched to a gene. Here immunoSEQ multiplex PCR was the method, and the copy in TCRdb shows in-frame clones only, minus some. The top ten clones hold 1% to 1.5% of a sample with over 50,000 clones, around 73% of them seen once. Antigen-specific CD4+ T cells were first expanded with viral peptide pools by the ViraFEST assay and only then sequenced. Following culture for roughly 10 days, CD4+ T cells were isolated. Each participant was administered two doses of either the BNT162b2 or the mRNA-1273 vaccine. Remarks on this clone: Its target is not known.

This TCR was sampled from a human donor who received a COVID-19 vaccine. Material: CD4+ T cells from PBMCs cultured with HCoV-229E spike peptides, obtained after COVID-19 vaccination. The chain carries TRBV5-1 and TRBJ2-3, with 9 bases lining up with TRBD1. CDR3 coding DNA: TGCGCCAGCAGCGATGGGACAGGGCCGGTGGATACGCAGTATTTT. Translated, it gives CASSDGTGPVDTQYF.